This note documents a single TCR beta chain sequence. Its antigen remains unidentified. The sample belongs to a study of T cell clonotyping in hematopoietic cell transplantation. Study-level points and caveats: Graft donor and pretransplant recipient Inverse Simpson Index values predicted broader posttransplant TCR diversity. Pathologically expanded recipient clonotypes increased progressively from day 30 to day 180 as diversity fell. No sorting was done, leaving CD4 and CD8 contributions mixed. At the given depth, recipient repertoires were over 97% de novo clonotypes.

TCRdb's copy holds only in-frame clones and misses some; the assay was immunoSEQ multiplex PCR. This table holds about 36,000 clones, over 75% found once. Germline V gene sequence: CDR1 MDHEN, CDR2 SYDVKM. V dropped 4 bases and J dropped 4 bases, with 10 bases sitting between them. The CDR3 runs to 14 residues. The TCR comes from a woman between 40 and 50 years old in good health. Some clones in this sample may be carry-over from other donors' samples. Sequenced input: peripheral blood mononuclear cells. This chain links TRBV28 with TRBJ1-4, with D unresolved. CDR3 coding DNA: TGTGCCAGCAGTTCTACAGCTTATAATGAAAAACTGTTTTTT. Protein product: CASSSTAYNEKLFF.